These 10 T cell receptor beta chains were all obtained from the same sample, sequenced in a study of beta chain features in type 1 diabetes. Sequencing targeted expressed TCRB transcripts, as all isolated RNA had been reverse transcribed. Some clones are missing from TCRdb's copy, which holds only in-frame ones; the method was immunoSEQ multiplex PCR. The sample includes hundreds of thousands of clones, over 9.5% of them seen just once. The source material was naive CD4+ T cells from blood. The receptors shown here come from a man in his late teens or twenties in good health.

This clone has at least ten counts. The rearrangement joins TRBV4-3 to TRBJ2-7; D unclear. The V gene's germline CDR1 is LGHNA and CDR2 YSLEER. V lost 2 bases and J 6 bases, leaving 8 bases between the germline ends. The CDR3 contains 12 residues. As DNA, the CDR3 is TGCGCCAGCAGCCAAACCCGCGGCGAGCAGTACTTC. Protein: CASSQTRGEQYF.

This chain links TRBV30 with TRBJ1-2; TRBD1 might be the D (5 bases). The CDR3 covers 13 residues. Germline CDR1 GTSNPN, CDR2 SVGIG (reference sequence). V was cut by 0 bases and J by 8 bases, with 13 bases left in between. The CDR3 nucleotides read TGTGCCTGGAGTGTAGAGAGGAGGGGAGGCTACACCTTC. Amino acid sequence: CAWSVERRGGYTF.

The rearrangement joins TRBV4-2 to TRBJ2-3, with D uncertain. The CDR3 totals 11 residues. Germline V gene sequence: CDR1 LGHNA, CDR2 YNFKEQ. The V end lost 6 bases, the J end lost 6 bases, and 7 bases lay between the germline ends. The CDR3 DNA is TGTGCCAGCAGTCAGAGGGATACGCAGTATTTT. This sequence encodes CASSQRDTQYF.

Only a few counts were recorded for this clone. The rearrangement links TRBV5-1 to TRBJ2-5; weak D call: TRBD2 (6 bases). V was pared by 0 bases and J by 11 bases, with 17 bases between. Germline V gives CDR1 SGHRS, CDR2 YFSETQ. This CDR3 has 14 amino acids. CDR3 loop: CASSLAFDPGVQYF. The CDR3 DNA sequence: TGCGCCAGCAGCTTGGCCTTCGATCCGGGGGTGCAGTACTTC.

The chain employs TRBV5-4 and TRBJ2-3; TRBD2 agrees at 11 bases. V shed 0 bases and J 4 bases; nucleotides not matched to a gene: 4. The germline CDR1 and CDR2 sequences are SGHNT and YYREEE (reference sequence). The CDR3 has 16 amino acids. CDR3 in amino acids: CASSLDSGGVSDTQYF. The CDR3 region has the DNA TGTGCCAGCAGCTTGGATAGCGGGGGGGTGTCAGATACGCAGTATTTT. The full variable domain, in which reference TRBV5-4 and TRBJ2-3 provide the parts outside the CDR3, is ETGVTQSPTHLIKTRGQQVTLRCSSQSGHNTVSWYQQALGQGPQFIFQYYREEENGRGNFPPRFSGLQFPNYSSELNVNALELDDSALYLCASSLDSGGVSDTQYFGPGTRLTVL.

V gene TRBV25-1 combines with J gene TRBJ2-2; 7 nucleotides align to TRBD1. The CDR3 spans 15 residues. The ends lost 1 base at V and 5 bases at J; junction bases unmatched: 4. CDR1 is MGHDK and CDR2 is SYGVNS in the germline V gene. CDR3 sequence reads: CASSELRGRTGELFF. In DNA, the CDR3 is TGTGCCAGCAGTGAATTAAGGGGGCGGACCGGGGAGCTGTTTTTT. The complete variable domain, with remaining parts taken from reference TRBV25-1 and TRBJ2-2, reads EADIYQTPRYLVIGTGKKITLECSQTMGHDKMYWYQQDPGMELHLIHYSYGVNSTEKGDLSSESTVSRIRTEHFPLTLESARPSHTSQYLCASSELRGRTGELFFGEGSRLTVL.

The table lists this clone with a few counts. This sequence joins TRBV6-6 and TRBJ1-3, with a tentative D call TRBD1 (6 bases). This CDR3 has 15 residues. Trimming left V 5 bases short and J 4 bases short, with 15 bases between. CDR1 MNHNY and CDR2 SVGAGI come from the germline V gene (reference sequence). The CDR3 protein is CASSSQQDRGNTIYF. The CDR3 bases are TGTGCCAGCAGTAGCCAGCAGGACAGAGGAAACACCATATATTTT.

This clone was seen only a few times. V gene TRBV5-5 combines with J gene TRBJ2-3; 7 positions match TRBD1. This CDR3 has 16 amino acids. CDR1 is SGHKS, CDR2 YYEKEE, per germline (reference sequence). V was pared by 3 bases and J by 2 bases, with 9 bases of the junction left unmatched. The CDR3 sequence is CASSSTGASVTDTQYF. In DNA form, the CDR3 reads TGTGCCAGCAGCTCAACAGGGGCTTCTGTCACAGATACGCAGTATTTT.

The gene calls are TRBV18 and TRBJ2-7; D is possibly TRBD2 (5 bases). The V and J ends lost 1 base and 7 bases respectively, with 11 bases between them. Looked up from germline, CDR1 is KGHSH and CDR2 is LQKENI. The CDR3 sequence is 13 residues long. The CDR3 protein is CASSPRESGEQYF. In DNA form, the CDR3 reads TGTGCCAGCTCACCACGAGAGTCGGGGGAGCAGTACTTC.

This clone was observed a few times. Other DNA sequences within the sample encode an identical CDR3. The chain is built from TRBV18 and TRBJ1-5; D is uncertain. This CDR3 is built from 13 residues. Germline CDR1 KGHSH, CDR2 LQKENI. With 3 bases removed from V and 4 bases from J, the gap between germline ends came to 7 bases. CDR3 protein: CASSPGENQPQHF. CDR3 sequence (DNA): TGTGCCAGCTCACCCGGGGAAAATCAGCCCCAGCATTTT.